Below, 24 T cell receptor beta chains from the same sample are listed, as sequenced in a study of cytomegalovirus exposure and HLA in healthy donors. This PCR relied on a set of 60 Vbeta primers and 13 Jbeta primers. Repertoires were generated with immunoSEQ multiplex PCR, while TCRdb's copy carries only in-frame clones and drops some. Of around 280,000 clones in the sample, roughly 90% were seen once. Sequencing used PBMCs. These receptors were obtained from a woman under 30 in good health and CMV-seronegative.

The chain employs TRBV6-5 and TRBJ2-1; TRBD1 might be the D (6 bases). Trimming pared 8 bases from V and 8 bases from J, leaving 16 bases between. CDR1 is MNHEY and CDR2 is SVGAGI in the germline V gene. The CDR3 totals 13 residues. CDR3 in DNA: TGTGCCAGCGGGGGCTGGGCGACCGATGAGCAGTTCTTC. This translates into CASGGWATDEQFF.

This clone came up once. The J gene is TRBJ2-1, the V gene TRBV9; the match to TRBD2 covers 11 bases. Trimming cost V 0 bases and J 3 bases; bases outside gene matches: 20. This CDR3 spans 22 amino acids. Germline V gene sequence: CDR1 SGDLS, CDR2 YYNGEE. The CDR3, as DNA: TGTGCCAGCAGCGTAGGGGCTGGAGAACCGGGACTAGCGGTCAATTACTACAATGAGCAGTTCTTC. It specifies CASSVGAGEPGLAVNYYNEQFF.

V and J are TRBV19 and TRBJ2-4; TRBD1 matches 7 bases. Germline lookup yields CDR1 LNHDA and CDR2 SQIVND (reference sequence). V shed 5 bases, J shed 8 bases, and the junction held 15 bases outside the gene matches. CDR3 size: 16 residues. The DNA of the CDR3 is TGTGCCAGTAGTTCCTCGGGACAGCCAGGGTTGGACATTCAGTACTTC. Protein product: CASSSSGQPGLDIQYF.

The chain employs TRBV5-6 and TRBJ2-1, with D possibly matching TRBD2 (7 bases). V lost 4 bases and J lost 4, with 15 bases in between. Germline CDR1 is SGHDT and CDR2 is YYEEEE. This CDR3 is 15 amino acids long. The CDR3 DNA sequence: TGTGCCAGCAGCCCGGCTCGGGGGGCTTACAATGAGCAGTTCTTC. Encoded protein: CASSPARGAYNEQFF.

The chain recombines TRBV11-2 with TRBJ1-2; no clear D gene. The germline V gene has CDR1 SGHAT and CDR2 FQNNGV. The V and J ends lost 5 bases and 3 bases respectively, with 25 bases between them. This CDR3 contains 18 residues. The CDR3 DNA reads TGTGCCAGCAGCCCCCCCCCGGGGAAGGCGGTAACAGACTATGGCTACACCTTC. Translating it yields CASSPPPGKAVTDYGYTF.

The CDR3 DNA is TGTGCCAGCAGCTTAGGCAGTACCCCCGCGGCCCAGCATTTT. Translating it yields CASSLGSTPAAQHF. The chain has TRBV7-2 and TRBJ1-5; no firm D call. This CDR3 has 14 residues. The V end lost 1 base, the J end lost 11 bases, and 15 bases lay between the germline ends. Germline-derived CDR1 and CDR2 are SGHTA and FQGNSA.

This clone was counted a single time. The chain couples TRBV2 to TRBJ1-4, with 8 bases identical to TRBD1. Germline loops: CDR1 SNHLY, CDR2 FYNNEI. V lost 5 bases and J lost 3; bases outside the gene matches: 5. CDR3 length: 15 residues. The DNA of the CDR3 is TGTGCCAGCAGTTCGAGACAGGGGTCTAATGAAAAACTGTTTTTT. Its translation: CASSSRQGSNEKLFF.

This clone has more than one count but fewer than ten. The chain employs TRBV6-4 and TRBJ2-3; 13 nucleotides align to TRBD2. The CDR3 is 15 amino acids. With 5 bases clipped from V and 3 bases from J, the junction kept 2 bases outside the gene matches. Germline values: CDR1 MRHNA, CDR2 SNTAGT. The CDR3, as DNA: TGTGCCAGCAGTCTGACTAGCGGGGGGACAGATACGCAGTATTTT. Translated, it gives CASSLTSGGTDTQYF.

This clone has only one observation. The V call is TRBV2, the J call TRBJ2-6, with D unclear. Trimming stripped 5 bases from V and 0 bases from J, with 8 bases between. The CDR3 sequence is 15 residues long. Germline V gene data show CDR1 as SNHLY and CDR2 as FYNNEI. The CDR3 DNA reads TGTGCCAGCAGTATCGGGTTCTCTGGGGCCAACGTCCTGACTTTC. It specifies CASSIGFSGANVLTF.

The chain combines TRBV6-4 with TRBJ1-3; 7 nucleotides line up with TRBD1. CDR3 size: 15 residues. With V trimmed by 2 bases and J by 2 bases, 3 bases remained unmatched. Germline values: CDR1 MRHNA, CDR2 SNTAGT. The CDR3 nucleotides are TGTGCCAGCAGTGACCCTACAGGGGCTGGAAACACCATATATTTT. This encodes CASSDPTGAGNTIYF.

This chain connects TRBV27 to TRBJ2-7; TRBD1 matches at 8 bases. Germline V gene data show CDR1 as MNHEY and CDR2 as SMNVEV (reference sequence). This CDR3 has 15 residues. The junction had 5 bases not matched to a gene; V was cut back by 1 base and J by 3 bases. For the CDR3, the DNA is TGTGCCAGCAGTTTATGGCAGGGGGCAATCTACGAGCAGTACTTC. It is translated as CASSLWQGAIYEQYF.

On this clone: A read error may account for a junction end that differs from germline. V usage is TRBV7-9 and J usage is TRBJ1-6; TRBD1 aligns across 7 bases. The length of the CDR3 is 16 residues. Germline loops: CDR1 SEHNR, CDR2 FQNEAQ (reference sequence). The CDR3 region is CSSSLGSGDRNSPLHF. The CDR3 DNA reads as TGTTCCAGCAGCTTAGGGTCTGGGGACAGAAATTCACCCCTCCACTTT.

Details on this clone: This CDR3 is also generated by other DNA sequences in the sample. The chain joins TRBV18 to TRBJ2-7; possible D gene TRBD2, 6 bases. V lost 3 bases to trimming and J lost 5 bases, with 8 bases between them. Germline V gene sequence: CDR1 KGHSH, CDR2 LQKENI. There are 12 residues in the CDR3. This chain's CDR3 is CASSPRGDEQYF. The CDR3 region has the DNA TGTGCCAGCTCACCGCGGGGCGACGAGCAGTACTTC.

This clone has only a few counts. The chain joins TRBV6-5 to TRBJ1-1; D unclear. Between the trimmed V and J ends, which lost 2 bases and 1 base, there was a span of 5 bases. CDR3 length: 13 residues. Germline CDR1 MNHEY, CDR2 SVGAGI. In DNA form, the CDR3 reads TGTGCCAGCAGTTACGCGAGGAACACTGAAGCTTTCTTT. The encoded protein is CASSYARNTEAFF.

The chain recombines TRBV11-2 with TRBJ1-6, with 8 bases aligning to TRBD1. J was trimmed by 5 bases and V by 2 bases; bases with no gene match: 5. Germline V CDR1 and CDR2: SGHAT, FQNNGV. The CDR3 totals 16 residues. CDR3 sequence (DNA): TGTGCCAGCAGCTTATTCACAGGGGGGGATAATTCACCCCTCCACTTT. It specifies CASSLFTGGDNSPLHF.

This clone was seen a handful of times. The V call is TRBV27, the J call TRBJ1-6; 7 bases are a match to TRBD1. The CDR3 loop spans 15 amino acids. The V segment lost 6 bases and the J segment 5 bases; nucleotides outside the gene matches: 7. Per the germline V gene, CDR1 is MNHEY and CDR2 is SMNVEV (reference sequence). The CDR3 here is CASREGAVNNSPLHF. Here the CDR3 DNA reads TGTGCCAGCAGAGAGGGGGCGGTCAATAATTCACCCCTCCACTTT.

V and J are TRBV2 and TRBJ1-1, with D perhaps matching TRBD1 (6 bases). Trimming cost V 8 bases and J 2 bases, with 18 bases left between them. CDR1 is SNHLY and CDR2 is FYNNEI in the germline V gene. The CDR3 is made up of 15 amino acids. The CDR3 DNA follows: TGTGCCAGCTCGTCAAAGGGGGTCGGAAACACTGAAGCTTTCTTT. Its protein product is CASSSKGVGNTEAFF.

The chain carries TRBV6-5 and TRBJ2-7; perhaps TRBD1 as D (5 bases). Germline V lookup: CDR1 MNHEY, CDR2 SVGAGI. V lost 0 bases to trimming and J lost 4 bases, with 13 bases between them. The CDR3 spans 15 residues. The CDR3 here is CASSYSVPAGYEQYF. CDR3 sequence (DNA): TGTGCCAGCAGTTACTCTGTCCCGGCAGGGTACGAGCAGTACTTC.

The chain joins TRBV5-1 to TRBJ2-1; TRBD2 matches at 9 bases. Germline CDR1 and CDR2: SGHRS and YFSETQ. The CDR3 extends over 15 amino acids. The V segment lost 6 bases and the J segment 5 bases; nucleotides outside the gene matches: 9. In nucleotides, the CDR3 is TGCGCCAGCAATTTGTGGCGGGGGGGCCACAATGAGCAGTTCTTC. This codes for CASNLWRGGHNEQFF. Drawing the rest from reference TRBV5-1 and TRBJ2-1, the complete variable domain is KAGVTQTPRYLIKTRGQQVTLSCSPISGHRSVSWYQQTPGQGLQFLFEYFSETQRNKGNFPGRFSGRQFSNSRSEMNVSTLELGDSALYLCASNLWRGGHNEQFFGPGTRLTVL.

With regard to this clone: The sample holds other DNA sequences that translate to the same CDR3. CDR3 amino acids: CASTPAGGTGNTIYF. The CDR3 DNA is TGTGCCAGCACCCCGGCCGGAGGAACTGGAAACACCATATATTTT. The chain couples TRBV2 to TRBJ1-3; D gene unclear. With 7 bases removed from V and 2 bases from J, the gap between germline ends came to 15 bases. The CDR3 spans 15 residues. Per germline, CDR1 SNHLY and CDR2 FYNNEI.

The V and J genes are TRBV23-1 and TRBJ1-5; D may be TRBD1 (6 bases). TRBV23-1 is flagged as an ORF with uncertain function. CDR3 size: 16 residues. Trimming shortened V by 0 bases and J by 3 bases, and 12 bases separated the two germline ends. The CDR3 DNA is TGCGCCAGCAGTCAATCGGGGGCCGATATCAATCAGCCCCAGCATTTT. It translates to CASSQSGADINQPQHF.

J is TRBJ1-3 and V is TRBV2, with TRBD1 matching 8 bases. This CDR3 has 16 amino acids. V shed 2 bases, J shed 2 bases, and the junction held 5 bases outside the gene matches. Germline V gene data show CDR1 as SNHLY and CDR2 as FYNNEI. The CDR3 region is CASSELARGPGNTIYF. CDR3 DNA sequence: TGTGCCAGCAGTGAATTAGCCAGGGGGCCTGGAAACACCATATATTTT.

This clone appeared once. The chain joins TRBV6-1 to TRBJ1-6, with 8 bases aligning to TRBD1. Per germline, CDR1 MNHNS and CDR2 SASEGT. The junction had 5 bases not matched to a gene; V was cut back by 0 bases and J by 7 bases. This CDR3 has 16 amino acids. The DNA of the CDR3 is TGTGCCAGCAGTGAAGCGTACAGGGGGGTCAATTCACCCCTCCACTTT. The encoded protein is CASSEAYRGVNSPLHF.

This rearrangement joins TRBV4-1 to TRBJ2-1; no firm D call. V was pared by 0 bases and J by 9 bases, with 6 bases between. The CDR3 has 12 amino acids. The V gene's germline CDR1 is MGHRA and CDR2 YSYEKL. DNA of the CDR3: TGCGCCAGCAGCCAAGATGGGCTTGAGCAGTTCTTC. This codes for CASSQDGLEQFF.